This T cell receptor beta chain stems from a study of shared clonotypes between healthy human individuals. At the level of the study: Each donor's CD8 memory used one plate, CD8 naive two, each CD4 subset three.

Here immunoSEQ multiplex PCR was the method, and the copy in TCRdb shows in-frame clones only, minus some. The sample comprises around 1.1 million clones, about 84% of which are singletons, and 0.5% to 0.65% rests with the top ten. Trimming cost V 3 bases and J 3 bases, with 15 bases left between them. CDR3 length: 15 amino acids. Germline V gene sequence: CDR1 MNHEY, CDR2 SMNVEV (reference sequence). The J gene is TRBJ2-7, the V gene TRBV27; the D is unclear. Sequencing was done on a sample of memory CD4+ T cells from PBMCs. The sample's subset: CD45RA-negative fraction. This receptor was obtained from a young man in good health. Some clones in this sample may be carry-over from other donors' samples. The CDR3 spells CASSLKWDALYEQYF. In DNA form, the CDR3 reads TGTGCCAGCAGTTTGAAGTGGGATGCCCTCTACGAGCAGTACTTC.